Listed here is a single TCR beta chain. The ends were cut back, 0 bases at V and 4 bases at J, with 4 bases in the middle. The V gene's germline CDR1 is SGHAT and CDR2 FQNNGV. The CDR3 is 13 amino acids. This entry is derived from a study of blood T cell repertoires in COVID-19. The method was immunoSEQ multiplex PCR; TCRdb's version includes in-frame clones alone and lacks a portion of them. The sample contains around 310,000 clones, roughly nine tenths of which appear only once. Sequences were obtained from PBMCs or T cells enriched from blood (not recorded which). This receptor was identified in a woman in her twenties or thirties who had recovered from COVID-19. This chain uses TRBV11-2 with TRBJ1-3; D call uncertain. DNA for the CDR3: TGTGCCAGCAGCTTAGAACTCGGAAACACCATATATTTT. Its translation: CASSLELGNTIYF.